Listed here is a single TCR beta chain. What it recognizes is unknown. These data belong to a study of graft-versus-host responses after intestinal transplantation. The CDR3 loop spans 14 amino acids. Germline values: CDR1 MNHNS, CDR2 SASEGT. Trimming took 9 bases from V and 0 from J; bases not matched to a gene: 8. The study, taken as a whole, reports: Recipient marrow showed GvH clones, some seen first in ileum or blood. Among circulating GvH clones, peak levels were associated with early post-transplant declines in HvG clones. High graft-versus-host to host-versus-graft T cell clonal ratios marked allografts of patients with graft-donor macrochimerism.

Here immunoSEQ multiplex PCR was the method, and the copy in TCRdb shows in-frame clones only, minus some. The table has about 88,000 clones, roughly 90% seen once. This sequence originates from a human donor who was the organ donor for an intestinal transplant. The sample here was unstimulated CD4+ T cells sorted from spleen or lymph node cells, taken before transplant. The V call is TRBV6-1, the J call TRBJ2-7; 7 bases map to TRBD1. CDR3 residues: CASTGAASSYEQYF. The CDR3 DNA sequence: TGTGCCAGTACAGGGGCAGCCTCCTCCTACGAGCAGTACTTC.